Presented here are 32 T cell receptor beta chains from one specimen sequenced in a study of patients and donors after allogeneic stem cell transplantation. One entry per CDR3 protein results from TCRdb running MiXCR on the RT-PCR reads. The sample lists approximately 150,000 distinct CDR3 sequences; around 30% were seen once. What was sequenced was blood, either unsorted or a sorted T cell fraction (not recorded which). These receptors were collected from a human donor who was either an allogeneic HSCT recipient or a stem cell or donor lymphocyte infusion donor (not recorded which). It is not recorded whose cells these are; they may come from a transplant donor.

The chain recombines TRBV20-1 with TRBJ2-5, with TRBD2 identical over 9 bases. The V gene end was trimmed by 5 bases and the J gene end by 7 bases; junction bases not matched to a gene: 11. Germline CDR1 reads DFQATT; CDR2 reads SNEGSKA (reference sequence). The CDR3 loop spans 14 amino acids. CDR3 region: CSALAGGSYGTQYF. In DNA form, the CDR3 reads TGCAGTGCTCTTGCGGGAGGGTCTTATGGGACCCAGTACTTC.

This clonotype has ten or more counts. The chain recombines TRBV5-1 with TRBJ1-3; a weak D match, TRBD1 (5 bases). This CDR3 has 18 residues. Germline CDR1 reads SGHRS; CDR2 reads YFSETQ. Trimming shortened V by 9 bases and J by 0 bases, and 25 bases separated the two germline ends. Here the CDR3 DNA reads TGCGCCAACCCCAAGAACTGCCAGGGAGGCGGCTCTGGAAACACCATATATTTT. Its translation is CANPKNCQGGGSGNTIYF.

V usage is TRBV29-1 and J usage is TRBJ2-7; weak D call: TRBD2 (6 bases). The germline CDR1 and CDR2 sequences are SQVTM and ANQGSEA. The CDR3 runs 14 residues. V lost 0 bases to trimming and J lost 7 bases, with 16 bases between them. CDR3 sequence (DNA): TGCAGCGTTGAAGAGGGGGGAACAGACGGGGAGCAGTACTTC. As protein: CSVEEGGTDGEQYF.

The table lists this clonotype with a few counts. This rearrangement joins TRBV29-1 to TRBJ2-2, with 13 nucleotides matching TRBD2. Looked up from germline, CDR1 is SQVTM and CDR2 is ANQGSEA. With 2 bases clipped from V and 1 base from J, the junction kept 10 bases outside the gene matches. The CDR3 runs to 19 residues. The CDR3 DNA follows: TGCAGCGTTGAATTAGAGGGACTAGCGGGAACATGGAACACCGGGGAGCTGTTTTTT. Amino acids: CSVELEGLAGTWNTGELFF.

This clonotype was seen many times. The chain combines TRBV15 with TRBJ2-7; 7 nucleotides line up with TRBD2. This CDR3 is 15 amino acids long. The trim removed 1 base at V and 3 bases at J, leaving 6 bases unmatched. Germline V gives CDR1 LNHNV, CDR2 YYDKDF (reference sequence). CDR3 coding DNA: TGTGCCACCAGCAGAGCGGCTAGCGGATACTACGAGCAGTACTTC. It is translated as CATSRAASGYYEQYF. Based on the CDR3 plus reference TRBV15 and TRBJ2-7, the full variable domain is DAMVIQNPRYQVTQFGKPVTLSCSQTLNHNVMYWYQQKSSQAPKLLFHYYDKDFNNEADTPDNFQSRRPNTSFCFLDIRSPGLGDTAMYLCATSRAASGYYEQYFGPGTRLTVT.

J is TRBJ2-1 and V is TRBV9; D is undetermined. The germline V gene has CDR1 SGDLS and CDR2 YYNGEE. V was cut by 0 bases and J by 0 bases, with 4 bases left in between. CDR3 length equals 14 residues. The CDR3 is CASSVGGSYNEQFF. The CDR3 DNA reads TGTGCCAGCAGCGTAGGGGGCTCCTACAATGAGCAGTTCTTC.

The rearrangement links TRBV20-1 to TRBJ2-7; 7 bases are shared with TRBD1. The CDR3 covers 16 residues. V shed 3 bases and J 5 bases; nucleotides not matched to a gene: 16. Germline V gene lookup returns CDR1 DFQATT and CDR2 SNEGSKA (reference sequence). The CDR3 bases are TGCAGTGCTAGCCCCGTCCCACAGGGGCCTGGCGACGAGCAGTACTTC. Encoded protein: CSASPVPQGPGDEQYF.

The chain uses TRBV4-3 and TRBJ1-5; 10 nucleotides align to TRBD1. The CDR3 spans 15 residues. With 1 base clipped from V and 4 bases from J, the junction kept 1 base outside the gene matches. CDR1 is LGHNA and CDR2 is YSLEER in the germline V gene. CDR3 sequence: CASSQGQGANQPQHF. CDR3 DNA: TGCGCCAGCAGCCAAGGACAGGGGGCGAATCAGCCCCAGCATTTT.

The chain is built from TRBV20-1 and TRBJ2-7; D remains ambiguous. V was trimmed by 5 bases and J by 6 bases, leaving 17 bases between them. Germline CDR1 DFQATT, CDR2 SNEGSKA (reference sequence). The length of the CDR3 is 13 residues. The CDR3 here is CSAVVPYPLEQYF. CDR3 sequence (DNA): TGCAGTGCTGTAGTCCCCTACCCTCTCGAGCAGTACTTC.

By share, this clonotype ranks as medium-sized. The chain is built from TRBV2 and TRBJ2-1, with D possibly called TRBD1 or TRBD2 (6 bases each). The V and J ends lost 6 bases and 0 bases respectively, with 15 bases between them. The CDR3 runs 16 residues. Per germline, CDR1 SNHLY and CDR2 FYNNEI. The CDR3: CASRNQGTRSYNEQFF. In DNA form, the CDR3 reads TGTGCCAGCAGAAATCAGGGGACTCGCTCCTACAATGAGCAGTTCTTC. Full variable domain (rest looked up from reference TRBV2 and TRBJ2-1): EPEVTQTPSHQVTQMGQEVILRCVPISNHLYFYWYRQILGQKVEFLVSFYNNEISEKSEIFDDQFSVERPDGSNFTLKIRSTKLEDSAMYFCASRNQGTRSYNEQFFGPGTRLTVL.

This chain links TRBV28 with TRBJ1-2; D is possibly TRBD1 (5 bases). V lost 3 bases and J 9 bases, leaving 23 bases between the germline ends. Germline V gene sequence: CDR1 MDHEN, CDR2 SYDVKM. CDR3 length equals 16 residues. In DNA, the CDR3 is TGTGCCAGCAGTTTTAGGAGGGCCGCGGGGCCACAAAGCTACACCTTC. It translates to CASSFRRAAGPQSYTF.

The V gene is TRBV4-2, the J gene TRBJ2-7; the D is unclear. Germline V gene data show CDR1 as LGHNA and CDR2 as YNFKEQ. This CDR3 spans 14 amino acids. Trimming shortened V by 0 bases and J by 3 bases, and 9 bases separated the two germline ends. The CDR3 region is CASSQESSHYEQYF. The CDR3 bases are TGTGCCAGCAGCCAAGAGAGTTCCCACTACGAGCAGTACTTC.

The table lists this clonotype with a few counts. In DNA form, the CDR3 reads TGTGCCAGCAGTTTACGAACAGTCCGGGAGACCCAGTACTTC. Protein product: CASSLRTVRETQYF. This chain connects TRBV12-3 or TRBV12-4 to TRBJ2-5; D not resolved. With 2 bases removed from V and 5 bases from J, the gap between germline ends came to 12 bases. This CDR3 has 14 amino acids.

The CDR3 spells CASSQEVGRGQLSGNTIYF. In DNA form, the CDR3 reads TGCGCCAGCAGCCAAGAAGTGGGCAGGGGCCAACTCTCTGGAAACACCATATATTTT. This chain uses TRBV4-3 with TRBJ1-3, with D perhaps matching TRBD1 (6 bases). CDR3 length: 19 amino acids. The germline gives CDR1 LGHNA, CDR2 YSLEER. The V end was cut by 0 bases, the J end by 0 bases, with 18 bases between.

The CDR3 bases are TGCAGTGCTAGAGTGGCTCCCTCTTCCTACAATGAGCAGTTCTTC. This encodes CSARVAPSSYNEQFF. The chain recombines TRBV20-1 with TRBJ2-1; D is unresolved. CDR3 size: 15 residues. Germline V gives CDR1 DFQATT, CDR2 SNEGSKA (reference sequence). V lost 1 base and J lost 1, with 11 bases in between.

The chain employs TRBV10-3 and TRBJ1-6; TRBD1 agrees at 9 bases. The CDR3 covers 13 residues. The V gene's germline CDR1 is ENHRY and CDR2 SYGVKD. The junction had 5 bases not matched to a gene; V was cut back by 7 bases and J by 10 bases. The CDR3 sequence: CAIKGQGGSPLHF. CDR3 nucleotides: TGTGCCATCAAGGGACAGGGTGGATCACCCCTCCACTTT.

This clonotype appeared a few times. The chain links TRBV20-1 to TRBJ1-6, with D perhaps matching TRBD1 (6 bases). Germline-derived CDR1 and CDR2 are DFQATT and SNEGSKA (reference sequence). The V gene lost 5 bases and the J gene lost 5 bases, with 13 bases spanning the gap. This CDR3 is 14 amino acids long. The chain's CDR3 is CSADRDTDNSPLHF. For the CDR3, the DNA is TGCAGTGCTGACCGGGACACCGATAATTCACCCCTCCACTTT.

This clonotype was found a few times. The chain has TRBV7-2 and TRBJ2-5; 11 bases match TRBD2. Unmatched junction bases numbered 9, after V lost 2 bases and J lost 7 bases. Germline V gives CDR1 SGHTA, CDR2 FQGNSA. This CDR3 comprises 16 residues. The CDR3 loop is CASSLMGLAVGGTQYF. The CDR3 DNA reads TGTGCCAGCAGCTTAATGGGACTAGCGGTCGGGGGGACCCAGTACTTC.

This chain uses TRBV20-1 with TRBJ2-1; no definite D call. CDR1 and CDR2 from the germline V gene are DFQATT and SNEGSKA (reference sequence). Trimming shortened V by 3 bases and J by 5 bases, and 11 bases separated the two germline ends. CDR3 size: 13 residues. CDR3 DNA: TGCAGTGCTAGTGGTCGGTCCAACAATGAGCAGTTCTTC. As protein: CSASGRSNNEQFF.

CDR3 protein: CASSHRAGVYEQYF. In DNA form, the CDR3 reads TGTGCCAGCAGTCACAGAGCGGGAGTCTACGAGCAGTACTTC. The chain is built from TRBV6-6 and TRBJ2-7; 8 bases are shared with TRBD2. In germline, CDR1 is MNHNY, CDR2 SVGAGI (reference sequence). CDR3 length: 14 amino acids. V trimming: 5 bases; J trimming: 3 bases; junction bases outside the gene matches: 6.

This clonotype was seen at least ten times. V gene TRBV7-9 combines with J gene TRBJ1-1; D is perhaps TRBD1 (5 bases). The V and J ends lost 1 base and 3 bases respectively, with 6 bases between them. The CDR3 covers 13 residues. Germline V gene lookup returns CDR1 SEHNR and CDR2 FQNEAQ (reference sequence). The CDR3 region has the DNA TGTGCCAGCAGCTTAGTAGGGGACACTGAAGCTTTCTTT. Translated: CASSLVGDTEAFF.

This clonotype was observed a few times. The junction and the germline gene differ at one end; a read error may be behind it. This chain connects TRBV7-7 to TRBJ2-5, with D perhaps TRBD1 (6 bases). Germline CDR1 reads SSHAT; CDR2 reads FNYEAQ (reference sequence). This CDR3 is 14 amino acids long. CDR3 nucleotide sequence: TGTGCTAGCAGCTTAGGACAGTACCAAGAGACCCAGTACTTC. Translation gives CASSLGQYQETQYF.

The chain joins TRBV6-2 or TRBV6-3 to TRBJ2-7; D uncertain. The CDR3 has 12 amino acids. The V end was cut by 4 bases, the J end by 3 bases, with 7 bases between. The germline CDR1 and CDR2 sequences are MNHEY and SVGEGT. The CDR3 protein is CASSFLNYEQYF. CDR3 bases: TGTGCCAGCAGTTTCCTAAACTACGAGCAGTACTTC.

This clonotype was detected once. V and J are TRBV20-1 and TRBJ2-7; possible D gene TRBD1, 6 bases. The CDR3 length is 12 residues. From germline, CDR1 is DFQATT and CDR2 SNEGSKA (reference sequence). Trimming stripped 6 bases from V and 2 bases from J, with 11 bases between. CDR3 nucleotide sequence: TGCAGTGCGGGGACATACACCTACGAGCAGTACTTC. Translation gives CSAGTYTYEQYF.

This clonotype has just a few counts. The V and J genes are TRBV5-1 and TRBJ2-2; D is ambiguous. Germline V gene data show CDR1 as SGHRS and CDR2 as YFSETQ. The V gene lost 0 bases and the J gene lost 2 bases, with 11 bases spanning the gap. The CDR3 extends over 16 amino acids. Here the CDR3 reads CASSLEAALNTGELFF. CDR3 bases: TGCGCCAGCAGCTTGGAGGCTGCTCTAAACACCGGGGAGCTGTTTTTT. Full variable domain (remainder filled in from reference TRBV5-1 and TRBJ2-2): KAGVTQTPRYLIKTRGQQVTLSCSPISGHRSVSWYQQTPGQGLQFLFEYFSETQRNKGNFPGRFSGRQFSNSRSEMNVSTLELGDSALYLCASSLEAALNTGELFFGEGSRLTVL.

Ten or more counts support this clonotype. This chain links TRBV27 with TRBJ1-1; D unresolved. The CDR3 is 15 amino acids. V was pared by 5 bases and J by 0 bases, with 13 bases between. Per germline, CDR1 MNHEY and CDR2 SMNVEV (reference sequence). The CDR3 protein is CASSAGVSMNTEAFF. CDR3 coding DNA: TGTGCCAGCAGTGCAGGTGTTAGTATGAACACTGAAGCTTTCTTT.

This clonotype was seen repeatedly, ten times or more. The chain couples TRBV9 to TRBJ1-5, with D unclear. The CDR3 contains 15 residues. Trimming removed 1 base from V and 1 base from J, with 9 bases in between. The germline V gene encodes CDR1 SGDLS and CDR2 YYNGEE. CDR3 amino acids: CASSVSGHSNQPQHF. DNA of the CDR3: TGTGCCAGCAGCGTATCTGGGCACAGCAATCAGCCCCAGCATTTT. Supplemented by reference TRBV9 and TRBJ1-5, the full variable domain reads DSGVTQTPKHLITATGQRVTLRCSPRSGDLSVYWYQQSLDQGLQFLIQYYNGEERAKGNILERFSAQQFPDLHSELNLSSLELGDSALYFCASSVSGHSNQPQHFGDGTRLSIL.

This clonotype was recorded once. The chain recombines TRBV27 with TRBJ2-7; D ambiguous. The V gene lost 5 bases and the J gene lost 6 bases, with 14 bases spanning the gap. Germline assignment: CDR1 MNHEY and CDR2 SMNVEV (reference sequence). The CDR3 is 13 amino acids. The CDR3 DNA reads TGTGCCAGCAGTCCCCGACCGCGAAGCGAGCAGTACTTC. Residues: CASSPRPRSEQYF.

The chain couples TRBV6-5 to TRBJ2-5, with 8 bases aligning to TRBD2. Looked up from germline, CDR1 is MNHEY and CDR2 is SVGAGI. This CDR3 spans 14 amino acids. J gave up 1 base and V 6 bases, and 4 bases lay outside the gene matches. CDR3 coding DNA: TGTGCCAGCAGCCGTAGCGGGACCCAAGAGACCCAGTACTTC. The encoded protein is CASSRSGTQETQYF.

Concerning this clonotype: Mismatch with germline at one junction end may stem from a read error. The chain recombines TRBV7-7 with TRBJ2-5; D is unresolved. The CDR3 length is 12 residues. Germline values: CDR1 SSHAT, CDR2 FNYEAQ (reference sequence). The CDR3 loop reads CASSSLQETQYF. The CDR3 DNA sequence: TGTGCTAGCAGCAGTCTACAAGAGACCCAGTACTTC.

Notes on this clonotype: An end of the junction does not agree with germline; a read error may underlie this. The genes are TRBV7-7 and TRBJ2-1; 13 bases match TRBD2. From germline, CDR1 is SSHAT and CDR2 FNYEAQ (reference sequence). This CDR3 contains 18 residues. CDR3: CASSQTSGRSRNYNEQFF. CDR3 nucleotide sequence: TGTGCTAGCAGCCAGACTAGCGGGAGGTCCCGAAACTACAATGAGCAGTTCTTC.

The sample holds a few counts of this clonotype. The rearrangement links TRBV9 to TRBJ2-7; 7 bases align to TRBD2. Germline V CDR1 and CDR2: SGDLS, YYNGEE. Trimming cost V 3 bases and J 2 bases; bases outside gene matches: 11. This CDR3 is built from 16 residues. For the CDR3, the DNA is TGTGCCAGCAGCGCCAGGTCGCTAGCGGCTCCCTACGAGCAGTACTTC. Its protein product is CASSARSLAAPYEQYF.